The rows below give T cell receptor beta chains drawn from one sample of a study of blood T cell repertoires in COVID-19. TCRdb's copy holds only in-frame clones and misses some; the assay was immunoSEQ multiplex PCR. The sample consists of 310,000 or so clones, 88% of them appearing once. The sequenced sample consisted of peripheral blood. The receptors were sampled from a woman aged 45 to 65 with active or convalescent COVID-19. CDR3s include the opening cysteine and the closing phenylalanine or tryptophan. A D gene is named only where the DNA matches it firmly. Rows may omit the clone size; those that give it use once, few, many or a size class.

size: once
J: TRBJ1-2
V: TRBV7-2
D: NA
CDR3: CASSYTQGLMNGYTF
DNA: TGTGCCAGCAGCTACACGCAGGGGTTAATGAATGGCTACACCTTC

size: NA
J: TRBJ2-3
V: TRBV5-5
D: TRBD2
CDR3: CASSPGTSRSTDTQYF
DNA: TGTGCCAGCAGCCCGGGGACTAGCAGGAGCACAGATACGCAGTATTTT

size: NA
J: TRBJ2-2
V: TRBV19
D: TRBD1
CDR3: CATLSGQGWTGELFF
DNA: TGTGCCACCTTATCGGGACAGGGGTGGACCGGGGAGCTGTTTTTT

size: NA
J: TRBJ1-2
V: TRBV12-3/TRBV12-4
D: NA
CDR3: CASSFDNPYGYTF
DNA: TGTGCCAGCAGTTTTGACAATCCCTATGGCTACACCTTC

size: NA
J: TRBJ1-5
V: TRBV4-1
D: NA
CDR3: CASSQAGAGNQPQHF
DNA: TGCGCCAGCAGCCAAGCAGGGGCCGGCAATCAGCCCCAGCATTTT

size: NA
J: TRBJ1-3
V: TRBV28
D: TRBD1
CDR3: CASSPPLGQGLIGGNTIYF
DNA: TGTGCCAGCAGTCCCCCCCTCGGACAGGGTCTTATTGGCGGAAACACCATATATTTT

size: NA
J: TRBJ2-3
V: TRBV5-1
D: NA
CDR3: CASLPERANEDTQYF
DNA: TGCGCCAGCCTACCGGAGCGGGCCAATGAAGATACGCAGTATTTT

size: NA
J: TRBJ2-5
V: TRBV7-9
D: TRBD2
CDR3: CASSLVGRGGQETQYF
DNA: TGTGCCAGCAGCTTAGTGGGGCGGGGGGGCCAAGAGACCCAGTACTTC

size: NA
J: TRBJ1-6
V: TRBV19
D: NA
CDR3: CASRLNTGSYNSPLHF
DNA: TGTGCCAGTAGGTTGAATACGGGCTCCTATAATTCACCCCTCCACTTT

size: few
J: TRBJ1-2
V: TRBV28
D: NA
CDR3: CASSLMTNGYTF
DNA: TGTGCCAGCAGTTTAATGACAAATGGCTACACCTTC

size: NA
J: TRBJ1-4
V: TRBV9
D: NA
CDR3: CASSVGGGEKLFF
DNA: TGTGCCAGCAGCGTAGGGGGAGGGGAAAAACTGTTTTTT

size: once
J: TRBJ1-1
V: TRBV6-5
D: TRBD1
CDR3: CASSYSQGLNTEAFF
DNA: TGTGCCAGCAGTTACTCACAGGGGCTGAACACTGAAGCTTTCTTT

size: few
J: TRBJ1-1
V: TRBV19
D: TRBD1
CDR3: CASTGQGAGTEAFF
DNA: TGTGCCAGTACCGGACAGGGGGCAGGCACTGAAGCTTTCTTT

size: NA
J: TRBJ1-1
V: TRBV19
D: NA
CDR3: CASRPQGSTEAFF
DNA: TGTGCCAGTAGGCCCCAGGGAAGCACTGAAGCTTTCTTT

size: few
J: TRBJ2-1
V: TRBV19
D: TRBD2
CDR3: CASSNQAGGTYNEQFF
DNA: TGTGCCAGTAGTAATCAAGCGGGGGGAACTTACAATGAGCAGTTCTTC

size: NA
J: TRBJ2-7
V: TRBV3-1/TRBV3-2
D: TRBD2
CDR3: CASSQLAGALLEQYF
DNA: TGTGCCAGCAGCCAACTAGCGGGAGCTTTGCTCGAGCAGTACTTC